The source of this TCR beta chain is a study of blood T cells in healthy people across ages. About the research overall: In model experiments, template switching was able to capture about one barcoded beta molecule for every two T cells that were present.

A second PCR of 7 to 11 cycles used a sample-barcoded 5' primer and a J-beta primer mix. No fewer than 3 million CDR3-containing paired-end reads came from each sample. TCRdb re-derived calls from the 5' RACE reads in MiXCR, one entry per CDR3 protein. The repertoire consists of around 620,000 distinct CDR3 sequences, with roughly 29% occurring once and the leading ten covering 18%. Germline V lookup: CDR1 LGHNA, CDR2 YSLEER. The CDR3 is 17 residues long. Trimming took 3 bases from V and 6 from J; bases not matched to a gene: 14. The chain recombines TRBV4-3 with TRBJ1-2; the match to TRBD1 covers 9 bases. The sample was blood. The sequence was obtained from a woman in her 70s in good health. CDR3 region: CASSHPGQGLLLDGYTF. CDR3 sequence (DNA): TGCGCCAGCAGCCACCCGGGACAGGGCCTTTTACTCGATGGCTACACCTTC.